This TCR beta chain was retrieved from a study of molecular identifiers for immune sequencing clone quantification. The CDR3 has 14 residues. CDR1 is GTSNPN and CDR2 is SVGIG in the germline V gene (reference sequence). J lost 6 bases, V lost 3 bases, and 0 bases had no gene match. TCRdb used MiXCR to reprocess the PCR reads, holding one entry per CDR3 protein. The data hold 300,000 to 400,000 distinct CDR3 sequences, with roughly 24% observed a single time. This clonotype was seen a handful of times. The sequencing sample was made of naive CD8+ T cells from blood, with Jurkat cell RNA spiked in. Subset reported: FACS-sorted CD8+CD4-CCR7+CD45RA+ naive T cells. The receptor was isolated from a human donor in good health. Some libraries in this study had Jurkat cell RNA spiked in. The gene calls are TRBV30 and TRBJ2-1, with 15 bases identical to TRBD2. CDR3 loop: CAWRGLAGGNEQFF. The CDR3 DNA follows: TGTGCCTGGAGGGGACTAGCGGGGGGCAATGAGCAGTTCTTC.